This T cell receptor (beta chain) emerged from a study of shared clonotypes between healthy human individuals. Regarding the study as a whole: Non-shared clonotypes had lower generation probabilities than clonotypes shared by all four sorted-subset donors.

As to this clone: Its antigen is unidentified.

Only in-frame clones appear in the TCRdb table, and some are missing; sequencing was by immunoSEQ multiplex PCR. Here the sample spans about 2 million clones, 95% being singletons. The specimen sequenced was naive CD4+ T cells sorted from blood. Stated subset: CD45RA+ positively selected. The clonotype originates from a man younger than 30 in good health.

The chain's CDR3 is CASKFVDGRNGYTF. The CDR3 DNA is TGTGCCAGCAAATTTGTAGACGGGAGAAATGGCTACACCTTC. The chain recombines TRBV28 with TRBJ1-2, with D uncertain. The germline gives CDR1 MDHEN, CDR2 SYDVKM. There are 14 residues in the CDR3. V was pared by 7 bases and J by 6 bases, with 18 bases between.